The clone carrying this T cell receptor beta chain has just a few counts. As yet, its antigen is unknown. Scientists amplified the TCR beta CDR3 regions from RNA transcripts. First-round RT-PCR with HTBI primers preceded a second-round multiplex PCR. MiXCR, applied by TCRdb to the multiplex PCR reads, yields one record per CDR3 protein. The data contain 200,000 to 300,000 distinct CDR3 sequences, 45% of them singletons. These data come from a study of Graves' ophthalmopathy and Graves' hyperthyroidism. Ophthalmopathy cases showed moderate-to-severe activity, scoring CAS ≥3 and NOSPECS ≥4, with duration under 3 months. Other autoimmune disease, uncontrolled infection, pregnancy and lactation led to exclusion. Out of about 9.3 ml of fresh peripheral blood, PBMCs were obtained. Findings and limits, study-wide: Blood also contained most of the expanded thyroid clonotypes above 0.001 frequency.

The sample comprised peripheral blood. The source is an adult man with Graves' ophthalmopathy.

CDR3: CASSGRGAVYF. The CDR3 DNA reads as TGTGCCAGCAGTGGGCGGGGGGCCGTGTACTTC. The J gene is TRBJ2-7, the V gene TRBV12-3 or TRBV12-4; 8 nucleotides line up with TRBD2. V shed 5 bases, J shed 12 bases, and the junction held 6 bases outside the gene matches. The length of the CDR3 is 11 residues.